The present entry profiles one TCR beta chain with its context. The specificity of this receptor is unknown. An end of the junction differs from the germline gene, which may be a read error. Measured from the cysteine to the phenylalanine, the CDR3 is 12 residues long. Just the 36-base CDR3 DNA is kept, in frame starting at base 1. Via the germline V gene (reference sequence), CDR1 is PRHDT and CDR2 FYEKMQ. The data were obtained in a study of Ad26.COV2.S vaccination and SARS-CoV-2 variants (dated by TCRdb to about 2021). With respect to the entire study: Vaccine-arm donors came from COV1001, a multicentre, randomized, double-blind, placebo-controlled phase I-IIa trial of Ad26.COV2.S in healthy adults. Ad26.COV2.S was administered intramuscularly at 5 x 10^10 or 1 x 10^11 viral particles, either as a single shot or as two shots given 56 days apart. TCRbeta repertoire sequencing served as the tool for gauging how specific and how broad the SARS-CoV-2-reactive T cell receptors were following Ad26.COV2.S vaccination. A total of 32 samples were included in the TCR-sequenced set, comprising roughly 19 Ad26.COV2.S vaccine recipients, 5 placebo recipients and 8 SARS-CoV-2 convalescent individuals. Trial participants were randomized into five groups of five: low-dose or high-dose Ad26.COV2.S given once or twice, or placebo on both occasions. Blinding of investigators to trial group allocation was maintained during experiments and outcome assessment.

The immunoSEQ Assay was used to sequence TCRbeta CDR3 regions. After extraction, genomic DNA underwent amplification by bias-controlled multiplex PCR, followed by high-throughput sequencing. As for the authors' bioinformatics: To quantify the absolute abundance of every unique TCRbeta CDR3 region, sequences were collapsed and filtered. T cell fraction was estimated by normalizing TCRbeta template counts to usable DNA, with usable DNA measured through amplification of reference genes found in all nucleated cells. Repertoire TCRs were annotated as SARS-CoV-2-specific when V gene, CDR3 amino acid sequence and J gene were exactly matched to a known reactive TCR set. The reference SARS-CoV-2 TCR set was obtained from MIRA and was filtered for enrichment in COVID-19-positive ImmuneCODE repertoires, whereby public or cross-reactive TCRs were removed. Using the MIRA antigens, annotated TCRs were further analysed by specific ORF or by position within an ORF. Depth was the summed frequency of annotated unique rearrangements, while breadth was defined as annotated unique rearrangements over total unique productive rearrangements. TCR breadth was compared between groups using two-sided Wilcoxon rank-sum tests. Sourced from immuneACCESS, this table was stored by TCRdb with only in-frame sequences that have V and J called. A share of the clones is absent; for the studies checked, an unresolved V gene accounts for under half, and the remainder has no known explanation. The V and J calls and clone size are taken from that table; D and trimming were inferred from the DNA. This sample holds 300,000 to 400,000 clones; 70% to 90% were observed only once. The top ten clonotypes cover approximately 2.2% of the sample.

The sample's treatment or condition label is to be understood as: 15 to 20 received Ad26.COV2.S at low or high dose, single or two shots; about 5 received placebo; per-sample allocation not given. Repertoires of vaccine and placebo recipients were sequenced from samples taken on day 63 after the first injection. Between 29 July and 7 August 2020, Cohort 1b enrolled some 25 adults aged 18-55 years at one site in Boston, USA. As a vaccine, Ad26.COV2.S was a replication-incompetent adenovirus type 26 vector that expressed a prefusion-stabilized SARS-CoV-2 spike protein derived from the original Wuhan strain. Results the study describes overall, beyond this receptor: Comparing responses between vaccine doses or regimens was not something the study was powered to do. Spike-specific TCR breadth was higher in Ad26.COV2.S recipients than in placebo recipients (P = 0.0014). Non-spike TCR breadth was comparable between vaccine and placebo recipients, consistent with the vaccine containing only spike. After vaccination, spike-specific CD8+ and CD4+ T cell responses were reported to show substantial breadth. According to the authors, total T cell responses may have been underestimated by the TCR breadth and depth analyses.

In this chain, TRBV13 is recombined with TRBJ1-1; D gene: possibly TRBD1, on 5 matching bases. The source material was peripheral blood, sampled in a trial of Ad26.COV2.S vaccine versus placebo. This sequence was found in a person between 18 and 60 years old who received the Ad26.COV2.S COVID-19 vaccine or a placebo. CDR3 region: CASSLRGTGAFF. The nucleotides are TGTGCCAGCAGCTTACGAGGGACTGGAGCTTTCTTT. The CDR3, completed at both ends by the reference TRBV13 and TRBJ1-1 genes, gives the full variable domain AAGVIQSPRHLIKEKRETATLKCYPIPRHDTVYWYQQGPGQDPQFLISFYEKMQSDKGSIPDRFSAQQFSDYHSELNMSSLELGDSALYFCASSLRGTGAFFGQGTRLTVV.